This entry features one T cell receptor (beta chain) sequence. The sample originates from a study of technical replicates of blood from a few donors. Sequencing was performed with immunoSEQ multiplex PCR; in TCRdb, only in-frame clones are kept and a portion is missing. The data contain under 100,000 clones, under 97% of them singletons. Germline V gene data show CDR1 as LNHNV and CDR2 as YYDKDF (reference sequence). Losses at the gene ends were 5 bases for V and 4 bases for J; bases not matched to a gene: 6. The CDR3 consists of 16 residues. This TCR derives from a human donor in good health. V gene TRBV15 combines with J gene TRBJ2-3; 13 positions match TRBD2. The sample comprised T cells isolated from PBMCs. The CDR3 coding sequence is TGTGCCACCAGCGGTAGGACTAGCGGGAGAGCAGATACGCAGTATTTT. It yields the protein CATSGRTSGRADTQYF.